There are many counts of the clone carrying this TCR beta chain. Profiling that covered TCR beta VDJ and CDR3 relied on genomic DNA as its template. TCRdb called the reads again in MiXCR, with one record for every CDR3 protein. The sample consists of approximately 300,000 distinct CDR3 sequences, approximately 58% of them appearing once. Patients who underwent sequencing had shown CD8+CD57+ cell expansion by flow cytometry. The CDR3 runs 16 residues. The V end was cut by 5 bases, the J end by 1 base, with 17 bases between. Looked up from germline, CDR1 is SEHNR and CDR2 is FQNEAQ (reference sequence). This sample was taken from a study of CD8+CD57+ T cells in acquired aplastic anemia.

The V call is TRBV7-9, the J call TRBJ1-1; weak D call: TRBD1 (6 bases). The specimen sequenced was sorted CD4+, CD8+, or CD8+CD57+ T cells (not recorded which) from PBMCs. This TCR was recovered from a human donor with aplastic anemia. The CDR3 region has the DNA TGTGCCAGCAGCCTACAGGGTTTAATCCCGAACACTGAAGCTTTCTTT. This codes for CASSLQGLIPNTEAFF. The variable domain in full, completed from reference TRBV7-9 and TRBJ1-1, reads DTGVSQNPRHKITKRGQNVTFRCDPISEHNRLYWYRQTLGQGPEFLTYFQNEAQLEKSRLLSDRFSAERPKGSFSTLEIQRTEQGDSAMYLCASSLQGLIPNTEAFFGQGTRLTVV.